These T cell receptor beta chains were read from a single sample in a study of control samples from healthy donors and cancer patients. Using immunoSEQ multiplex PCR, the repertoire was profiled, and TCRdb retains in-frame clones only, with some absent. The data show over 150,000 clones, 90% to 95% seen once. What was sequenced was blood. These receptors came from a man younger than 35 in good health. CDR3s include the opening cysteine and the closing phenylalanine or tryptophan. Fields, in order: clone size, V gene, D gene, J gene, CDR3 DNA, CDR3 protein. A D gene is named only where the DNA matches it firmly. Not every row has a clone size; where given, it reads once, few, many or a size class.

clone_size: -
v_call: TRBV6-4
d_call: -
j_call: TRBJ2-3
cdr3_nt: TGTGCCAGCAGTGACTCTGCAGGGTCTCCGCAGTATTTT
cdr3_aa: CASSDSAGSPQYF

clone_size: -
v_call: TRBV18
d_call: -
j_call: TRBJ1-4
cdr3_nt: TGTGCCAGCTCACCACACTCAGGCGGTGAACTGTTTTTT
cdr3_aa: CASSPHSGGELFF

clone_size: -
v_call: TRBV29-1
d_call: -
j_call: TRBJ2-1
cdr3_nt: TGCAGCGTTGAAGGGGCCAACTCCTACAATGAGCAGTTCTTC
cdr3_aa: CSVEGANSYNEQFF

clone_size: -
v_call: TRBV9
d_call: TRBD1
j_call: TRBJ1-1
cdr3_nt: TGTGCCAGCAGCGTGGGGCAGGGGGCCGAGGACACTGAAGCTTTCTTT
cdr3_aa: CASSVGQGAEDTEAFF

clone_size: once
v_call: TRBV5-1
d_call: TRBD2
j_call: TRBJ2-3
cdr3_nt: TGCGCCAGCAGCTTGAGTCTAGCGGGGGGTCCAAGTAGCACAGATACGCAGTATTTT
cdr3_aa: CASSLSLAGGPSSTDTQYF

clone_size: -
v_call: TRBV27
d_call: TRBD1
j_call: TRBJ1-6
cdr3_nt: TGTGCCAGCAGTTCGGGACAGGCCTCGGGCCTCCACTTT
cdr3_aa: CASSSGQASGLHF

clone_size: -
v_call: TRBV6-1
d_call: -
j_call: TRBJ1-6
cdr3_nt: TGTGCCAACAGTGAAGTGGCTAGCTCCTATAATTCACCCCTCCACTTT
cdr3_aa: CANSEVASSYNSPLHF

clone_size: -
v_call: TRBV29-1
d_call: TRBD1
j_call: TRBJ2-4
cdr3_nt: TGCAGCGTCGGACAGGGGAACATTCAGTACTTC
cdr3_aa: CSVGQGNIQYF

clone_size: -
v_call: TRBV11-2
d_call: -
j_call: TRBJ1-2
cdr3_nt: TGTGCCAGCAGCATCTCGGACGGTCCTAACTATGGCTACACCTTC
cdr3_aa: CASSISDGPNYGYTF

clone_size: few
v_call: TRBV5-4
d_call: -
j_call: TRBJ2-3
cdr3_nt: TGTGCCAGCAGCTCATTGGTGGGTACAGATACGCAGTATTTT
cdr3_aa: CASSSLVGTDTQYF

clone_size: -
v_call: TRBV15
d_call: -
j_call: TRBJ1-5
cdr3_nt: TGTGCCACCAGTAAACCACCTCGGCCCCAGCATTTT
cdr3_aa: CATSKPPRPQHF

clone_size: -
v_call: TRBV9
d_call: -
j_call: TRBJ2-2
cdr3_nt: TGTGCCAGCAGCGCATCCCCGATAATGGGGTCCGGGGAGCTGTTTTTT
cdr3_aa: CASSASPIMGSGELFF

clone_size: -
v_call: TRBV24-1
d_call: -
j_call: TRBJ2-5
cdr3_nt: TGTGCCACCAGTGATTCCCAGGGGCTAGAGACCCAGTACTTC
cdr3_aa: CATSDSQGLETQYF

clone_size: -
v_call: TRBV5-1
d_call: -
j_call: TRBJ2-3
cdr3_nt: TGCGCCAGCAGCTTGAGGACGGTACAGAGCACAGATACGCAGTATTTT
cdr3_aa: CASSLRTVQSTDTQYF

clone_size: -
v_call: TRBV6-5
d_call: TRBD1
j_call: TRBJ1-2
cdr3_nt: TGTGCCAGCACCCAAGACACTGGACAGGGGTATGGCTACACCTTC
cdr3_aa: CASTQDTGQGYGYTF

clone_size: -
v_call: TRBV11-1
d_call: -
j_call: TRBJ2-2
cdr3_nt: TGTGCCAGCAGCCGGAACGGGGGAAGTGACACCGGGGAGCTGTTTTTT
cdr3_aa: CASSRNGGSDTGELFF

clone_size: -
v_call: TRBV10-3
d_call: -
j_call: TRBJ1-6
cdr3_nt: TGTGCCATCAGTGATGGGGGGGATTCACCCCTCCACTTT
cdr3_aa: CAISDGGDSPLHF

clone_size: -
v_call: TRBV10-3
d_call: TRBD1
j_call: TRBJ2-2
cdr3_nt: TGTGCCATCAGCCTCTCGATACAGGGGGCGCGGGACACCGGGGAGCTGTTTTTT
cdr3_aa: CAISLSIQGARDTGELFF

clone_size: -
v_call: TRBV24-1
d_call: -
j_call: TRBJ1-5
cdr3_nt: TGTGCCACCAGTGATTGGGATCAGCCCCAGCATTTT
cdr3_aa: CATSDWDQPQHF

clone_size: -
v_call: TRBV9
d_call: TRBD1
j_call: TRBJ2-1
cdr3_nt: TGTGCCAGCAGCGTCGGACAGGGAACCTACAATGAGCAGTTCTTC
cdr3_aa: CASSVGQGTYNEQFF

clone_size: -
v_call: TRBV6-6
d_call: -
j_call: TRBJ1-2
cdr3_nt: TGTGCCAGCAACACGGACGACAGTGGCTACACCTTC
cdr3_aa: CASNTDDSGYTF

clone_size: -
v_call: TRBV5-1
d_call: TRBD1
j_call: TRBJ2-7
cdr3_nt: TGCGCCAGCAGCTTGGCGGTAGGACAGGGGGTCGAGCAGTACTTC
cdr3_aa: CASSLAVGQGVEQYF

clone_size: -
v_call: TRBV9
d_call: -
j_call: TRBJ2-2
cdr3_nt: TGTGCCAGCAGCCCGACGCGGCGGGCTAGCCGAAACACCGGGGAGCTGTTTTTT
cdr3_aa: CASSPTRRASRNTGELFF

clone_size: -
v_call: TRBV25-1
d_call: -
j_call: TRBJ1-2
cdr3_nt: TGTGCCAGCAGTGAATCGGACCAGGGGTCCGCTTATGGCTACACCTTC
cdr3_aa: CASSESDQGSAYGYTF

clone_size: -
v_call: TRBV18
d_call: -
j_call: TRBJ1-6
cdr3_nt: TGTGCCAGCTCACCTCGACGGACGAATTCACCCCTCCACTTT
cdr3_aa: CASSPRRTNSPLHF

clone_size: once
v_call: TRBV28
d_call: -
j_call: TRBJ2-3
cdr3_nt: TGTGCCAGCAGTTTCCGACAGGGGCGGGGGCCAGATACGCAGTATTTT
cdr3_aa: CASSFRQGRGPDTQYF

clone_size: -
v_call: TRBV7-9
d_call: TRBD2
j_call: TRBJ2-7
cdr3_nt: TGTGCCAGCAGCTTAGTGGGGCTAGCGGGGAGGAGCTCCTACGAGCAGTACTTC
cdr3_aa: CASSLVGLAGRSSYEQYF

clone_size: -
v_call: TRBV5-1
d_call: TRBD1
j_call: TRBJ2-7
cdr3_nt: TGCGCCAGCAGCGCCGGGACAGCCTACGAGCAGTACTTC
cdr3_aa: CASSAGTAYEQYF

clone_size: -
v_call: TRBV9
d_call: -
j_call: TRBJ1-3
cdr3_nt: TGTGCCAGCAGCGCCCCTTGGGGGAAAACTGGAAACACCATATATTTT
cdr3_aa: CASSAPWGKTGNTIYF

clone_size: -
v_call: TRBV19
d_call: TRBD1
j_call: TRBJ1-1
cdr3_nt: TGTGCCAGTAGTATAGGGACAGGGCGGACTGAAGCTTTCTTT
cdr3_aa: CASSIGTGRTEAFF

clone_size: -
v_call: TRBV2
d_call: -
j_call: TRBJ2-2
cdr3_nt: TGTGCCAGCAGTGAAGTCAAAGGGCAGGGGTTTGGCGGGGAGCTGTTTTTT
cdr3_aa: CASSEVKGQGFGGELFF

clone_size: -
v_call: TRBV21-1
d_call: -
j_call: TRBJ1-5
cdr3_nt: TGTGCCAGCTTCAAGGGGGCAGGGGGCAAGAGGAGCAATCAGCCCCAGCATTTT
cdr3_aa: CASFKGAGGKRSNQPQHF

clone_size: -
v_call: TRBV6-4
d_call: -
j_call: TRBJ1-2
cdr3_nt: TGTGCCAGCAGCCCCGGGTGGGGCGGCTACACCTTC
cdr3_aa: CASSPGWGGYTF

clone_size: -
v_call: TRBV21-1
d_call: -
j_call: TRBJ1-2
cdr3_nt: TGTGCCAGCAGCAAAGGGTGGGGCCAAACTAGGGCTAACTATGGCTACACCTTC
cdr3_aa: CASSKGWGQTRANYGYTF

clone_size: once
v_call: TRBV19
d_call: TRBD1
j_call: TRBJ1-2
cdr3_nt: TGTGCCAGTAGTATTTTAGGGGACAGCGGGATGAATGGCTACACCTTC
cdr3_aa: CASSILGDSGMNGYTF

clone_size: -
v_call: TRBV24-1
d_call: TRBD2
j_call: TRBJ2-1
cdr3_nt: TGTGCCACCAGTGGGCCTAGCGGGGGGGCGTTGGATGAGCAGTTCTTC
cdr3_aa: CATSGPSGGALDEQFF

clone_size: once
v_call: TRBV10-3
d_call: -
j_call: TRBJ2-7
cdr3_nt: TGTGCCATCAGTCAACCGGCCGCGGCCTTGTACGAGCAGTACTTC
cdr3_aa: CAISQPAAALYEQYF

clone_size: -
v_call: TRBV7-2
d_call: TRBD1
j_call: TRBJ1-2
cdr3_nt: TGTGCCAGCAGCTTAGCTGGGACAGGGTTCGGCTACACCTTC
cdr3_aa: CASSLAGTGFGYTF

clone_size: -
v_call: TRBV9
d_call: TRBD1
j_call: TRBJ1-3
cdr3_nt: TGTGCCAGCAGCGGCCGGACAGGCTCTGGAAACACCATATATTTT
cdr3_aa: CASSGRTGSGNTIYF

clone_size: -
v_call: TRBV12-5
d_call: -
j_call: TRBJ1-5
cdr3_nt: TGTGCTAGTGGTTCGCGTCTGCAGCAGCCCCAGCATTTT
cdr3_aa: CASGSRLQQPQHF

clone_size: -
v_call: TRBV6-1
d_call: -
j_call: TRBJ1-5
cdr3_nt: TGTGCCAGCAGTGAGATACAGTCCAGGGATCGGCCCCAGCATTTT
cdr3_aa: CASSEIQSRDRPQHF

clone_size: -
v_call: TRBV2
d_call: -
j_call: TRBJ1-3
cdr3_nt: TGTGCCAGCAGTACAGGGTTAGGTGGAAACACCATATATTTT
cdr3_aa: CASSTGLGGNTIYF

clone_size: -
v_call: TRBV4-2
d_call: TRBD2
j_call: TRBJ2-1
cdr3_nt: TGTGCCAGCAGCCAGACTAGCGGGGGTACCTGGAACAATGAGCAGTTCTTC
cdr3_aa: CASSQTSGGTWNNEQFF

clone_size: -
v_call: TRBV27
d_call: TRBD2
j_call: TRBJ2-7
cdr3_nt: TGTGCCAGCAGTTTCGGCGGGAGCTACGAGCAGTACTTC
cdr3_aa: CASSFGGSYEQYF

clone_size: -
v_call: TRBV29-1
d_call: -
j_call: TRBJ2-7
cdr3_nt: TGCAGCGTTGCCGGGACCCCGTGGGGGCAGTACTTC
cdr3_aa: CSVAGTPWGQYF

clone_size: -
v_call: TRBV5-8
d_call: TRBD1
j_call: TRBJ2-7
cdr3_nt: TGTGCCAGCAGCTTCGGGGACAGACAGTACTTC
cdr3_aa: CASSFGDRQYF

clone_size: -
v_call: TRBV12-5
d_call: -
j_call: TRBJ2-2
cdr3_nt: TGTGCTAGTGGTGCCCCTGAGGGGGGCGAATCATACGGGGAGCTGTTTTTT
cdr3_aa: CASGAPEGGESYGELFF

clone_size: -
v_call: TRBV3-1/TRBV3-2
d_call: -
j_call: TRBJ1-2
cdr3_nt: TGTGCCAGCAGCTATAGGGGGGGTTCTAACTATGGCTACACCTTC
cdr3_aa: CASSYRGGSNYGYTF

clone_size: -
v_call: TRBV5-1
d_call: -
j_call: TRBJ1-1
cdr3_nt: TGCGCCAGCAGCTTGGATGTGGCCGGCACTGAAGCTTTCTTT
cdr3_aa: CASSLDVAGTEAFF

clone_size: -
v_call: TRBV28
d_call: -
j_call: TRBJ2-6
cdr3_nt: TGTGCCAGCAGTACTTTGTCTGGGGCCAACGTCCTGACTTTC
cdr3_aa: CASSTLSGANVLTF

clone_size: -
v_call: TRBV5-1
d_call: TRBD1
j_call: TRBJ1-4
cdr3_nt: TGCGCCAGCAGCTGGGGGACAGGGGGGATTGAAAAACTGTTTTTT
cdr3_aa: CASSWGTGGIEKLFF

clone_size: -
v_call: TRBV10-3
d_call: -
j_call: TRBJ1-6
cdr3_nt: TGTGCCATCAATAAGGAGGCGAATTCACCCCTCCACTTT
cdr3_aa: CAINKEANSPLHF

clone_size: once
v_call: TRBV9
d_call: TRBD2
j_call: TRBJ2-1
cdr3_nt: TGTGCCAGCAGCGTAGCCGGGGGGGGCCTCGGTGAGCAGTTCTTC
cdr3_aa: CASSVAGGGLGEQFF

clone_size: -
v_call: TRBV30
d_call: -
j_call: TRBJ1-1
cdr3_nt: TGTGCCTGGAGTGTACTTAGAGGCACTGAAGCTTTCTTT
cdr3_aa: CAWSVLRGTEAFF